This is a list of T cell receptor beta chains from one sample in a study of blood T cell repertoires in COVID-19. Clones were read by immunoSEQ multiplex PCR, and TCRdb kept only the in-frame ones, dropping some. The sample includes around 180,000 clones, 81% of them seen just once. The sequenced sample consisted of peripheral blood. All receptors derive from a woman of 80 years or more with COVID-19, enrolled during active disease. Each CDR3 is given with its conserved first and last residue. Fields, in order: CDR3 protein, CDR3 DNA, J gene, clone size, CDR3 length, V gene, D gene. A D gene is named only where the DNA matches it firmly. Clone size is not always given. Where it is, it says once, few, many or a class for expanded clones.

CDR3: CASSLTGGYEQYF
DNA: TGTGCCAGCAGCTTAACAGGGGGCTACGAGCAGTACTTC
J: TRBJ2-7
size: -
length: 13
V: TRBV9
D: TRBD1

CDR3: CASSLGGGGAFYEQYF
DNA: TGTGCCAGCAGCTTAGGTGGCGGGGGGGCCTTCTACGAGCAGTACTTC
J: TRBJ2-7
size: -
length: 16
V: TRBV7-2
D: TRBD2

CDR3: CASSYRASYEQYF
DNA: TGTGCCAGCAGCTATCGTGCATCTTACGAGCAGTACTTC
J: TRBJ2-7
size: -
length: 13
V: TRBV6-5
D: -

CDR3: CASSLWTGGGPGAKNIQYF
DNA: TGTGCCAGCAGTTTATGGACAGGGGGTGGTCCGGGTGCCAAAAACATTCAGTACTTC
J: TRBJ2-4
size: -
length: 19
V: TRBV28
D: TRBD1

CDR3: CASSTDRVGYEQYF
DNA: TGCGCCAGCAGCACAGACAGGGTGGGTTACGAGCAGTACTTC
J: TRBJ2-7
size: -
length: 14
V: TRBV5-1
D: TRBD1

CDR3: CASSLFGGGEKLFF
DNA: TGTGCCAGCAGTTTATTTGGAGGCGGTGAAAAACTGTTTTTT
J: TRBJ1-4
size: -
length: 14
V: TRBV27
D: -

CDR3: CASSAASGSSYNEQFF
DNA: TGTGCCAGCAGCGCCGCTAGCGGGAGCTCCTACAATGAGCAGTTCTTC
J: TRBJ2-1
size: -
length: 16
V: TRBV9
D: TRBD2

CDR3: CASSEQGGGNTIYF
DNA: TGTGCCAGCAGCGAACAGGGCGGTGGAAACACCATATATTTT
J: TRBJ1-3
size: -
length: 14
V: TRBV9
D: -

CDR3: CASSEREIAGAGETQYF
DNA: TGTGCCAGCAGTGAGAGGGAGATAGCGGGGGCTGGGGAGACCCAGTACTTC
J: TRBJ2-5
size: few
length: 17
V: TRBV2
D: TRBD2

CDR3: CASSFTAGSGNTIYF
DNA: TGTGCCAGCAGCTTTACAGCGGGCTCTGGAAACACCATATATTTT
J: TRBJ1-3
size: -
length: 15
V: TRBV11-2
D: -